Below, 27 T cell receptor beta chains from the same sample are listed, as sequenced in a study of T cells in Graves' hyperthyroidism and ophthalmopathy. Authors of the study amplified TCR beta CDR3 regions from RNA transcripts. Researchers ran a first-round RT-PCR on the TCR CDR3 using the HTBI primer set. One entry per CDR3 protein, called by TCRdb with MiXCR from the multiplex PCR reads. The table lists approximately 490,000 distinct CDR3 sequences, 22% of them singletons, with approximately 49% in the top ten. What was sequenced was blood. The receptors here all came from a woman between 65 and 79 years old with Graves' ophthalmopathy.

In this sample, this clonotype turned up many times. The chain employs TRBV6-1 and TRBJ1-1; the D is unclear. The germline CDR1 and CDR2 sequences are MNHNS and SASEGT. There are 11 residues in the CDR3. V lost 7 bases and J 6 bases, leaving 9 bases between the germline ends. The CDR3 loop is CASKKGSEAFF. The CDR3 coding sequence is TGTGCCAGCAAGAAGGGATCTGAAGCTTTCTTT.

This clonotype was seen ten or more times. The rearrangement links TRBV11-2 to TRBJ1-5, with no clear D. The CDR3 has 15 amino acids. Germline V gene data show CDR1 as SGHAT and CDR2 as FQNNGV. V lost 2 bases, J lost 3 bases, and 11 bases lay in between. The CDR3 DNA is TGTGCCAGCAGCTTATCCGCAGAGCCCAATCAGCCCCAGCATTTT. It encodes CASSLSAEPNQPQHF.

This clonotype was found a few times. V is TRBV13 and J is TRBJ2-5; D is perhaps TRBD2 (6 bases). V was cut by 5 bases and J by 0 bases, with 25 bases left in between. This CDR3 contains 19 residues. Germline V gene data show CDR1 as PRHDT and CDR2 as FYEKMQ (reference sequence). CDR3 nucleotides: TGTGCCAGCAGCCAGGGACTCGTTGGGCGTACCTTGTACCAAGAGACCCAGTACTTC. This gives the protein CASSQGLVGRTLYQETQYF. The whole variable domain, remainder taken from reference TRBV13 and TRBJ2-5, is AAGVIQSPRHLIKEKRETATLKCYPIPRHDTVYWYQQGPGQDPQFLISFYEKMQSDKGSIPDRFSAQQFSDYHSELNMSSLELGDSALYFCASSQGLVGRTLYQETQYFGPGTRLLVL.

This clonotype has a count of ten or more. The V call is TRBV10-1, the J call TRBJ2-3, with 13 bases matching TRBD2. The CDR3 runs 19 residues. Trimming took 3 bases from V and 0 from J; bases not matched to a gene: 9. Germline CDR1 and CDR2: WNHNN and SYGVQD (reference sequence). The CDR3 loop is CASSDGSGTSGTSTDTQYF. CDR3 in DNA: TGCGCCAGCAGTGATGGATCCGGGACTAGCGGGACAAGCACAGATACGCAGTATTTT.

This clonotype was seen only a few times. CDR3 sequence (DNA): TGCAGTGCTATAGGCCCGGGACAGGGATCCTATGGCTACACCTTC. As protein: CSAIGPGQGSYGYTF. This chain connects TRBV20-1 to TRBJ1-2; 9 nucleotides agree with TRBD1. Germline V gene lookup returns CDR1 DFQATT and CDR2 SNEGSKA (reference sequence). The J segment lost 4 bases and the V segment lost 4 bases, leaving 10 bases of the junction unmatched. This CDR3 has 15 residues.

The chain employs TRBV19 and TRBJ1-6; D gene ambiguous. The CDR3 is made up of 13 amino acids. The V end was cut by 7 bases, the J end by 5 bases, with 9 bases between. Germline V gene data show CDR1 as LNHDA and CDR2 as SQIVND (reference sequence). This CDR3 is CASKWTNNSPLHF. In DNA, the CDR3 is TGTGCCAGTAAGTGGACGAATAATTCACCCCTCCACTTT.

This chain joins TRBV12-3 or TRBV12-4 and TRBJ2-1; 7 positions match TRBD2. This CDR3 has 12 amino acids. V shed 6 bases, J shed 8 bases, and the junction held 4 bases outside the gene matches. CDR3 region: CASRGGEYEQFF. The CDR3 DNA is TGTGCCAGCAGGGGAGGGGAATATGAGCAGTTCTTC.

This clonotype was observed a handful of times. This chain connects TRBV29-1 to TRBJ2-7; 10 nucleotides line up with TRBD2. This CDR3 is 16 amino acids long. Germline CDR1 reads SQVTM; CDR2 reads ANQGSEA. V gave up 6 bases and J gave up 1 base; unmatched junction bases: 12. The CDR3 bases are TGCAGCGTCAGGGACCCAGGACTAGCGGAATCCTACGAGCAGTACTTC. Protein sequence: CSVRDPGLAESYEQYF.

This clonotype was found a few times. V is TRBV18 and J is TRBJ2-3; 15 bases match TRBD2. V trimming: 6 bases; J trimming: 2 bases; junction bases outside the gene matches: 6. The CDR3 has 17 amino acids. Germline CDR1 KGHSH, CDR2 LQKENI. The chain's CDR3 is CASSTGTSGGYTDTQYF. The CDR3 DNA reads as TGTGCCAGCTCGACCGGGACTAGCGGGGGGTACACAGATACGCAGTATTTT. The full variable domain, in which reference TRBV18 and TRBJ2-3 provide the parts outside the CDR3, is NAGVMQNPRHLVRRRGQEARLRCSPMKGHSHVYWYRQLPEEGLKFMVYLQKENIIDESGMPKERFSAEFPKEGPSILRIQQVVRGDSAAYFCASSTGTSGGYTDTQYFGPGTRLTVL.

This clonotype has a handful of counts. J is TRBJ1-3 and V is TRBV30; D not certain. The CDR3 is 13 amino acids. Trimming shortened V by 3 bases and J by 8 bases, and 14 bases separated the two germline ends. CDR1 is GTSNPN, CDR2 SVGIG, per germline (reference sequence). The CDR3 DNA is TGTGCCTGGAGCCCCTTGGGTCCCTACACCATATATTTT. Translating gives CAWSPLGPYTIYF. The full variable domain, its missing parts supplied by reference TRBV30 and TRBJ1-3, is SQTIHQWPATLVQPVGSPLSLECTVEGTSNPNLYWYRQAAGRGLQLLFYSVGIGQISSEVPQNLSASRPQDRQFILSSKKLLLSDSGFYLCAWSPLGPYTIYFGEGSWLTVV.

This clonotype was seen many times. V gene TRBV12-3 or TRBV12-4 combines with J gene TRBJ1-2, with 10 bases fitting TRBD1. The J segment lost 7 bases and the V segment lost 5 bases, leaving 10 bases of the junction unmatched. This CDR3 has 15 residues. The CDR3 region has the DNA TGTGCCAGCAGTATCAGCACCGGGACAGGGGCTGGCTACACCTTC. The encoded protein is CASSISTGTGAGYTF.

This clonotype was picked up many times. The V and J genes are TRBV19 and TRBJ1-1, with D possibly being TRBD1 (5 bases). CDR1 and CDR2 (germline): LNHDA, SQIVND (reference sequence). Between the trimmed V and J ends, which lost 9 bases and 0 bases, there was a span of 14 bases. This CDR3 has 14 amino acids. The CDR3 protein is CASSPQGVNTEAFF. DNA for the CDR3: TGTGCCAGCAGCCCGCAGGGTGTGAACACTGAAGCTTTCTTT.

This clonotype was recorded at least ten times. The V gene is TRBV9, the J gene TRBJ1-1, with 8 bases matching TRBD1. Trimming cost V 3 bases and J 0 bases; bases outside gene matches: 4. The germline gives CDR1 SGDLS, CDR2 YYNGEE. The CDR3 contains 15 residues. The CDR3 DNA is TGTGCCAGCAGCGCCCGGACAGGGATGAACACTGAAGCTTTCTTT. Protein product: CASSARTGMNTEAFF.

V usage is TRBV4-3 and J usage is TRBJ2-4; a possible D gene is TRBD2 (5 bases). This CDR3 region has 15 residues. Per germline, CDR1 LGHNA and CDR2 YSLEER. Trimming left V 0 bases short and J 6 bases short, with 12 bases between. CDR3 sequence (DNA): TGCGCCAGCAGCCAAGAGGCTAGCTTCCGAAACATTCAGTACTTC. It yields the protein CASSQEASFRNIQYF.

Notes on this clonotype: The conserved phenylalanine or tryptophan is not found at the CDR3 terminus, so this likely reflects a read error. The chain combines TRBV9 with TRBJ1-1; D perhaps matches TRBD1 (5 bases). CDR1 and CDR2 (germline): SGDLS, YYNGEE. This CDR3 spans 14 amino acids. The germline V and J ends were trimmed by 3 bases and 1 base, with 10 bases remaining between them. Written as DNA, the CDR3 is TGTGCCAGCAGCGCGGGCGGGGGGAACACTGAAGCTTTCCTT. This translates into CASSAGGGNTEAFL.

This chain joins TRBV24-1 and TRBJ2-3, with D maybe TRBD2 (5 bases). The CDR3 spans 14 residues. Germline CDR1 reads KGHDR; CDR2 reads SFDVKD. V was cut by 9 bases and J by 4 bases, with 16 bases left in between. CDR3 sequence: CATSRGIGSDTQYF. The CDR3 nucleotides are TGTGCCACCTCCCGAGGGATAGGATCAGATACGCAGTATTTT.

This clonotype was detected only once. V gene TRBV7-6 combines with J gene TRBJ2-5; 9 bases fit TRBD2. Trimming removed 2 bases from V and 1 base from J; junction bases left unmatched: 5. CDR1 is SGHVS and CDR2 is FNYEAQ in the germline V gene. CDR3 length: 16 amino acids. In DNA form, the CDR3 reads TGTGCCAGCAGCTTATTTGCTAGCGGGGTCCAAGAGACCCAGTACTTC. Translating it yields CASSLFASGVQETQYF.

The chain joins TRBV5-1 to TRBJ2-5, with D unresolved. The CDR3 has 12 amino acids. Per the germline V gene, CDR1 is SGHRS and CDR2 is YFSETQ. V gave up 2 bases and J gave up 5 bases, with 7 bases separating them. DNA of the CDR3: TGCGCCAGCAGCTTTTCTTTGGAGACCCAGTACTTC. Protein sequence: CASSFSLETQYF.

This clonotype was found a few times. The V call is TRBV3-1, the J call TRBJ2-3, with 7 nucleotides matching TRBD2. This CDR3 spans 15 amino acids. Germline V lookup: CDR1 LGHDT, CDR2 YNNKEL (reference sequence). V was pared by 2 bases and J by 2 bases, with 4 bases of the junction left unmatched. CDR3 in DNA: TGTGCCAGCAGCCAAAGAGCGGGGTACACAGATACGCAGTATTTT. As protein: CASSQRAGYTDTQYF.

This chain connects TRBV30 to TRBJ2-2; D is unresolved. Trimming left V 3 bases short and J 8 bases short, with 7 bases between. This CDR3 comprises 11 residues. Germline V gene lookup returns CDR1 GTSNPN and CDR2 SVGIG (reference sequence). The CDR3 sequence: CAWSGAGELFF. CDR3 coding DNA: TGTGCCTGGAGCGGTGCGGGGGAGCTGTTTTTT. Full variable domain (rest looked up from reference TRBV30 and TRBJ2-2): SQTIHQWPATLVQPVGSPLSLECTVEGTSNPNLYWYRQAAGRGLQLLFYSVGIGQISSEVPQNLSASRPQDRQFILSSKKLLLSDSGFYLCAWSGAGELFFGEGSRLTVL.

There are a few counts of this clonotype. The chain joins TRBV7-9 to TRBJ2-7; no clear D. From germline, CDR1 is SEHNR and CDR2 FQNEAQ (reference sequence). The germline V and J ends were trimmed by 1 base and 7 bases, with 8 bases remaining between them. CDR3 length equals 12 residues. The CDR3 DNA is TGTGCCAGCAGCTTAGTGGTTGATGAGCAGTACTTC. The encoded protein is CASSLVVDEQYF.

This clonotype has just a few counts. The chain combines TRBV30 with TRBJ1-2; 7 bases line up with TRBD1. This CDR3 has 13 residues. Germline V gene lookup returns CDR1 GTSNPN and CDR2 SVGIG (reference sequence). V was pared by 0 bases and J by 3 bases, with 1 base of the junction left unmatched. The CDR3 bases are TGTGCCTGGAGTGTACAGGGGCACTATGGCTACACCTTC. Protein sequence: CAWSVQGHYGYTF.

The rearrangement links TRBV3-1 to TRBJ2-7, with TRBD2 matching over 11 bases. Trimming cost V 1 base and J 3 bases; bases outside gene matches: 5. The CDR3 has 16 residues. Germline lookup yields CDR1 LGHDT and CDR2 YNNKEL (reference sequence). Written as DNA, the CDR3 is TGTGCCAGCAGCCAAGTTCTAGCGGGAGGCGTCTACGAGCAGTACTTC. Its translation: CASSQVLAGGVYEQYF.

This clonotype was counted a few times. The chain is built from TRBV6-2 or TRBV6-3 and TRBJ2-1; 9 bases map to TRBD2. The germline gives CDR1 MNHEY, CDR2 SVGEGT. This CDR3 spans 17 amino acids. Trimming cost V 1 base and J 8 bases; bases outside gene matches: 12. This chain's CDR3 is CASSYLPSGTLRDEQFF. CDR3 bases: TGTGCCAGCAGTTACTTGCCTAGCGGGACCTTGCGGGATGAGCAGTTCTTC.

DNA for the CDR3: TGTGCCAGCAGTCCCCTGATTGTCACCGGGGAGCTGTTTTTT. Translating gives CASSPLIVTGELFF. This chain connects TRBV12-3 or TRBV12-4 to TRBJ2-2; no reliable D call. The CDR3 runs 14 residues. V shed 5 bases and J shed 4 bases, with 11 bases lying between them.

In its sample, this clonotype was seen many times. The chain carries TRBV12-3 or TRBV12-4 and TRBJ1-1; 12 positions match TRBD1. The CDR3 consists of 14 residues. The V segment lost 7 bases and the J segment 6 bases; nucleotides outside the gene matches: 6. The CDR3 DNA reads TGTGCCAGCAAAATGGGACAGGGGGCAGCTGAAGCTTTCTTT. This codes for CASKMGQGAAEAFF.

The chain recombines TRBV29-1 with TRBJ2-7; D is possibly TRBD1 or TRBD2 (5 bases each). Germline CDR1 is SQVTM and CDR2 is ANQGSEA. The CDR3 totals 15 residues. V shed 4 bases and J shed 1 base, with 17 bases lying between them. The CDR3 sequence: CSVAPWGMGSYEQYF. DNA of the CDR3: TGCAGCGTTGCCCCATGGGGGATGGGGTCCTACGAGCAGTACTTC.